This is a list of T cell receptor beta chains from one sample in a study of cytomegalovirus exposure and HLA in healthy donors. The assay was immunoSEQ multiplex PCR, and TCRdb's table has in-frame clones only and misses some. The table for this sample gives under 200,000 clones. Sequenced: PBMCs. Receptor source: a man between 25 and 39 years old in good health and CMV-seronegative. Each CDR3 is given with its conserved first and last residue. The order of the fields is D gene, V gene, J gene, CDR3 DNA, CDR3 protein. The D gene is left open where the match is weak.

>-|TRBV10-2|TRBJ1-5
TGCGCCAGCAGGGTTACAGGCAATCAGCCCCAGCATTTT
CASRVTGNQPQHF
>-|TRBV4-2|TRBJ1-2
TGTGCCAGCAGCCACTCGAGGGGCTACACCTTC
CASSHSRGYTF
>-|TRBV4-2|TRBJ1-6
TGTGCCAGCAGCCAAGTGCCCTACCGGACAGAATTTAATTCACCCCTCCACTTT
CASSQVPYRTEFNSPLHF
>TRBD2|TRBV19|TRBJ2-3
TGTGCCAGTAGTATAGAGGAACTCAGAAGCGGGATAACGCAGTATTTT
CASSIEELRSGITQYF
>TRBD1|TRBV6-1|TRBJ1-2
TGTGCCAGCAATGTTGGGACAGGGGCGAACTATGGCTACACCTTC
CASNVGTGANYGYTF
>TRBD1|TRBV27|TRBJ1-1
TGTGCCAGCAGACCCGGGGACAGGGACACTGAAGCTTTCTTT
CASRPGDRDTEAFF
>TRBD2|TRBV6-1|TRBJ2-3
TGTGCCAGCAGTGAAGAGGCGGGAGGCACAGATACGCAGTATTTT
CASSEEAGGTDTQYF
>TRBD2|TRBV30|TRBJ2-1
TGTGCCTGGATTCGATTAGCGGGAAATGAGCAGTTCTTC
CAWIRLAGNEQFF
>TRBD1|TRBV19|TRBJ2-5
TGTGCCAGTAGTCCCGGGACAGGGGGCATGGAGACCCAGTACTTC
CASSPGTGGMETQYF
>-|TRBV7-2|TRBJ1-1
TGTGCCAGCAGCTCCCGGGGGGGCTCTGAAGCTTTCTTT
CASSSRGGSEAFF
>-|TRBV7-8|TRBJ2-5
TGTGCCAGCAGCTTAGGGTCCCTCGGTGGCCGAGGGACCCAGTACTTC
CASSLGSLGGRGTQYF
>TRBD1|TRBV10-3|TRBJ2-1
TGTGCCATCGAAGGGACAGGGGACAATGAGCAGTTCTTC
CAIEGTGDNEQFF
>-|TRBV6-6|TRBJ1-5
TGTGCCAGCACTTCCGGGGGGGGCCGAAATCAGCCCCAGCATTTT
CASTSGGGRNQPQHF
>TRBD2|TRBV27|TRBJ2-1
TGTGCCAGCGTAAGGACTAGCGGCCCTCTGGGCAATGAGCAGTTCTTC
CASVRTSGPLGNEQFF
>-|TRBV12-5|TRBJ1-2
TGTGCTAGTGGTTTCAGGCTTAGCTATGGCTACACCTTC
CASGFRLSYGYTF
>-|TRBV7-6|TRBJ2-6
TGTGCCAGCAGCTTAAATCGGGGGACCGGGGCCAACGTCCTGACTTTC
CASSLNRGTGANVLTF
>TRBD1|TRBV6-1|TRBJ2-7
TGTGCCAGCAGTGTAGGGACAGGGGGCGGCGAGCAGTACTTC
CASSVGTGGGEQYF
>-|TRBV10-2|TRBJ1-2
TGCGCCAGCTTAGACAGAGCTAACTATGGCTACACCTTC
CASLDRANYGYTF
>-|TRBV7-2|TRBJ2-5
TGTGCCAGCAGCCGAGGCGGGACCCCCGGCCGGTCGACCCAGTACTTC
CASSRGGTPGRSTQYF
>-|TRBV19|TRBJ1-4
TGTGCCAGTAGTATAGCCAGGACGGGGAACGAAAAACTGTTTTTT
CASSIARTGNEKLFF
>-|TRBV5-4|TRBJ1-2
TGTGCCAGCAGCTTGGGAGAAACCTATGGCTACACCTTC
CASSLGETYGYTF
>-|TRBV28|TRBJ1-2
TGTGCCAGCGTTGGGGAGGAGGCCTATGGCTACACCTTC
CASVGEEAYGYTF
>TRBD2|TRBV5-1|TRBJ2-5
TGCGCCAGCAGCTCACCTTCGACTAGCGGTCGCCAAGAGACCCAGTACTTC
CASSSPSTSGRQETQYF
>-|TRBV19|TRBJ2-3
TGTGCCAGTAGTGCACTAGACACAGATACGCAGTATTTT
CASSALDTDTQYF
>-|TRBV18|TRBJ2-7
TGTGCCAGCTCACCGGAGTCGACAGGACCCTACGAGCAGTACTTC
CASSPESTGPYEQYF
>-|TRBV5-5|TRBJ1-5
TGTGCCAGCAGCTTGAGAGGGGGGGGGAATCAGCCCCAGCATTTT
CASSLRGGGNQPQHF
>-|TRBV28|TRBJ1-1
TGTGCCAGCAGCCTAAGGCGCAGGGGCCCTTTCTTT
CASSLRRRGPFF
>TRBD1|TRBV29-1|TRBJ1-3
TGCAGCGTTGAGGGAACAGGGGGGTCTGGAAACACCATATATTTT
CSVEGTGGSGNTIYF
>-|TRBV25-1|TRBJ1-2
TGTGCCAGCAGTGAACAGGGTGGCTATGGCTACACCTTC
CASSEQGGYGYTF
>-|TRBV5-1|TRBJ1-2
TGCGCCAGCAGCTTGTCCCCCGGGGAGGGCTACACCTTC
CASSLSPGEGYTF
>TRBD1|TRBV30|TRBJ1-5
TGTGCCTGGAGTGGACAGGGGGACGTTAGCAATCAGCCCCAGCATTTT
CAWSGQGDVSNQPQHF
>-|TRBV7-6|TRBJ1-5
TGTGCCAGCAGCCGGGGACATGGACAGCCCCAGCATTTT
CASSRGHGQPQHF